Reported below is one T cell receptor beta chain. Its antigen is unidentified. The record originates from a study of cytotoxic CD8 clonotypes in ibrutinib-treated CLL. Turning to the study itself: Partial response was seen in approximately 24 patients and complete response in 2; after median about six years, approximately 15 stayed remitted, about 12 progressed.

Measured with immunoSEQ multiplex PCR; TCRdb has only the in-frame clones, and not every one. The sample lists 250,000 to 350,000 clones; more than 70% were seen once. Study observations and caveats: Clonality, elevated at ibrutinib response, dropped back toward baseline at progression.

V shed 6 bases and J shed 0 bases, with 18 bases lying between them. CDR3 length: 17 residues. Per germline, CDR1 SGHVS and CDR2 FQNEAQ. The clonotype was recovered from a human donor with chronic lymphocytic leukemia. This rearrangement joins TRBV7-8 to TRBJ2-4; D unresolved. The specimen comprised PBMCs, sampled at disease progression, from a patient treated with ibrutinib. In DNA form, the CDR3 reads TGTGCCAGCAGTCCGATCGACACATTCATAGCCAAAAACATTCAGTACTTC. It is translated as CASSPIDTFIAKNIQYF.